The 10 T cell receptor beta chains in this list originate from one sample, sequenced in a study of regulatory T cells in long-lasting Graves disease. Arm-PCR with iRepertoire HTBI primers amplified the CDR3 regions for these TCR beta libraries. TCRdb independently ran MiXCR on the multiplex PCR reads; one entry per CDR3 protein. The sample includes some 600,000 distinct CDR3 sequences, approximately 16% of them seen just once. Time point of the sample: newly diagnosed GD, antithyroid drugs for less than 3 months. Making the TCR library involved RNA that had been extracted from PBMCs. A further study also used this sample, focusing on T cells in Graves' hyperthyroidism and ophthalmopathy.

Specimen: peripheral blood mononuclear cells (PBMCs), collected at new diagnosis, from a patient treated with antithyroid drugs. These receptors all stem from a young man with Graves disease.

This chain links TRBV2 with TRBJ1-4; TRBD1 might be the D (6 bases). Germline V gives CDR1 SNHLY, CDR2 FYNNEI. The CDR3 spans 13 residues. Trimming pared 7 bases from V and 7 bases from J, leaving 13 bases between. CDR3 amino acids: CASTGQSGEKLFF. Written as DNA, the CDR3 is TGTGCCAGCACCGGACAGTCTGGTGAAAAACTGTTTTTT.

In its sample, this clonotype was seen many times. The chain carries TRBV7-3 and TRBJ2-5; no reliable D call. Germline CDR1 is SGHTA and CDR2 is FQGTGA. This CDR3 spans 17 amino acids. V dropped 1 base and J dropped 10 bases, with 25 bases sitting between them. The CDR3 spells CASSLKALRAGPPDQYF. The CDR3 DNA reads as TGTGCCAGCAGCTTAAAGGCCCTTAGGGCAGGTCCCCCGGACCAGTACTTC. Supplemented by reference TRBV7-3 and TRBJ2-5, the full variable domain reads GAGVSQTPSNKVTEKGKYVELRCDPISGHTALYWYRQSLGQGPEFLIYFQGTGAADDSGLPNDRFFAVRPEGSVSTLKIQRTERGDSAVYLCASSLKALRAGPPDQYFGPGTRLLVL.

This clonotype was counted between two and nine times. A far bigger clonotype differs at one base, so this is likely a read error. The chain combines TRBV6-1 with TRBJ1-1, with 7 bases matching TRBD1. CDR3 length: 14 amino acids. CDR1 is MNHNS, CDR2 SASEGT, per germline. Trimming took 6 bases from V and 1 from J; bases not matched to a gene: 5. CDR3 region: CASRTGTENTEAFF. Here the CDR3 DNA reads TGTGCCAGCAGGACCGGGACAGAGAACACTGAAGCTTTCTTT.

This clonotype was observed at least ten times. The CDR3: CSARVGVGGREGYTF. CDR3 sequence (DNA): TGCAGTGCTAGAGTTGGAGTCGGGGGGCGCGAAGGCTACACCTTC. The chain uses TRBV20-1 and TRBJ1-2; possible D gene TRBD1, 6 bases. CDR1 is DFQATT, CDR2 SNEGSKA, per germline (reference sequence). The V end lost 1 base, the J end lost 8 bases, and 20 bases lay between the germline ends. This CDR3 is 15 amino acids long.

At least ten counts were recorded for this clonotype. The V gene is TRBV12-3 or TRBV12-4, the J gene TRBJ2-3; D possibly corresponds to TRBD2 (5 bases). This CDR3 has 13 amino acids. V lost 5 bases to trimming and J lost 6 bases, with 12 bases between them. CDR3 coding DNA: TGTGCCAGCAGTGCGGGTAGGAGGGATACGCAGTATTTT. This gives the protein CASSAGRRDTQYF.

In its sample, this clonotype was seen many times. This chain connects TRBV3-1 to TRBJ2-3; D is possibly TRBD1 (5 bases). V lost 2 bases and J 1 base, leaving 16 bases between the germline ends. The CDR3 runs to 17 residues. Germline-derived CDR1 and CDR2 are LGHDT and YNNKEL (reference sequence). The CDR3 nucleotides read TGTGCCAGCAGCCAACTCCAGGGCCGGATGGGCACAGATACGCAGTATTTT. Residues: CASSQLQGRMGTDTQYF.

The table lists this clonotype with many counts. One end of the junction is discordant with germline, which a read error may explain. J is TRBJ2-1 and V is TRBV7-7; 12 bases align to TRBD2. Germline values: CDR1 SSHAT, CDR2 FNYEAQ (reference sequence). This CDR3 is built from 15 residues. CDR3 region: CASSPSGRAGNEQFF. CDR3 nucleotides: TGTGCTAGCAGCCCTAGCGGGAGGGCCGGCAATGAGCAGTTCTTC.

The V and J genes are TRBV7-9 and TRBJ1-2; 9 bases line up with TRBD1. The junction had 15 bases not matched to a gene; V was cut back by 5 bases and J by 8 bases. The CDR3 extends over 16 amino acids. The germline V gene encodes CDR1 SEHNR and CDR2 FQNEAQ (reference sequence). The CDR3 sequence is CASSPDRGAEYWGYTF. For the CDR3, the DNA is TGTGCCAGCAGCCCTGACAGGGGGGCGGAGTACTGGGGCTACACCTTC.

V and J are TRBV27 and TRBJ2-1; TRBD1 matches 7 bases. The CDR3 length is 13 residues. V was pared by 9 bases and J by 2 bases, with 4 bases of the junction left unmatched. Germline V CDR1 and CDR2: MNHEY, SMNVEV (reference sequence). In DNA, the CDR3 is TGTGCCAGTAACAGGGGACCCTACAATGAGCAGTTCTTC. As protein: CASNRGPYNEQFF.

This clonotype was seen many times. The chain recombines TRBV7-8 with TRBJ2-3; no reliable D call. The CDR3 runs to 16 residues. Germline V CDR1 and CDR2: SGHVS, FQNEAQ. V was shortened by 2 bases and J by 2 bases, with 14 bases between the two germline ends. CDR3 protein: CASSLIGTSITDTQYF. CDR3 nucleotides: TGTGCCAGCAGCTTAATTGGCACCTCGATCACAGATACGCAGTATTTT.